A single TCR beta chain is shown here with its context. These data come from a study of blood T cell repertoires in COVID-19. As for the study in general: Nucleic acid was either cDNA or gDNA, and it came from T cells, B-cell-depleted T cells, or PBMCs.

Sequencing was performed with immunoSEQ multiplex PCR; in TCRdb, only in-frame clones are kept and a portion is missing. The sample lists over 85,000 clones; roughly 87% were seen once. The length of the CDR3 is 16 residues. Germline CDR1 and CDR2: SGHAT and FQDESV (reference sequence). V gave up 8 bases and J gave up 2 bases; unmatched junction bases: 9. The sample taken for sequencing was peripheral blood. The V and J genes are TRBV11-1 and TRBJ2-3, with TRBD2 identical over 11 bases. This sequence originates from a man aged 50 or older with active COVID-19. The CDR3 region is CASCRTSGHLTDTQYF. For the CDR3, the DNA is TGTGCCAGCTGTAGGACTAGCGGGCATCTCACAGATACGCAGTATTTT.